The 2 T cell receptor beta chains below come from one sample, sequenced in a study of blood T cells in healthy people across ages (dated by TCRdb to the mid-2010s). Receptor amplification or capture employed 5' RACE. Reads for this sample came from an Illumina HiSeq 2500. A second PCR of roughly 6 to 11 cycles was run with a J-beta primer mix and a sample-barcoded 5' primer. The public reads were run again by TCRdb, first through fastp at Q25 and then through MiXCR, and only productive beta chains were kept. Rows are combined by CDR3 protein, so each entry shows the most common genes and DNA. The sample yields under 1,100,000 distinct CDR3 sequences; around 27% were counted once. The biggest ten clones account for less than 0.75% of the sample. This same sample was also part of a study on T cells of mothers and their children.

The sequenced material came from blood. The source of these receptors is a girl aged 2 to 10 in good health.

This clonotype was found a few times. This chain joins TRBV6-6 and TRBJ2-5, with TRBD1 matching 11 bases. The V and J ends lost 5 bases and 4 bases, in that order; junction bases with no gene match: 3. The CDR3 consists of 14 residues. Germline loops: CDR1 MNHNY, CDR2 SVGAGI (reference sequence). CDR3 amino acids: CASSRTGGVETQYF. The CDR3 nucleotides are TGTGCCAGCAGTCGGACAGGGGGCGTAGAGACCCAGTACTTC.

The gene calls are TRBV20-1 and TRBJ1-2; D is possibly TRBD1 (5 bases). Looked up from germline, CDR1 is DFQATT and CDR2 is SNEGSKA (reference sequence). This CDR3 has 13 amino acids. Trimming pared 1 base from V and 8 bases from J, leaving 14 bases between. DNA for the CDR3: TGCAGTGCTAGAGTGAGGGAGGACAAAGGCTACACCTTC. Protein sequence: CSARVREDKGYTF.